These 9 T cell receptor beta chains originate from one sample sequenced in a study of OX40 agonist ivuxolimab in advanced cancers. The data were produced by immunoSEQ multiplex PCR, yet TCRdb's version contains in-frame clones alone and is incomplete. The table records 64,000 or so clones, around 83% of them present only once. The sequences come from CD4+ or CD8+ T cells sorted from blood, collected in a trial of the OX40 agonist ivuxolimab. The receptor set was obtained from an adult with an advanced solid tumor such as melanoma, head and neck, liver or kidney cancer.

Written as DNA, the CDR3 is TGTGCCAGCAGCTGGACAGGGGGGGGGATGACTGAAGCTTTCTTT. This translates into CASSWTGGGMTEAFF. This chain connects TRBV6-5 to TRBJ1-1; 10 positions agree with TRBD1. This CDR3 has 15 residues. Germline CDR1 and CDR2: MNHEY and SVGAGI. V trimming: 6 bases; J trimming: 5 bases; junction bases outside the gene matches: 9.

This chain uses TRBV10-2 with TRBJ1-1; 7 bases fit TRBD1. Trimming removed 6 bases from V and 11 bases from J; junction bases left unmatched: 9. The CDR3 contains 12 residues. Germline CDR1 reads WSHSY; CDR2 reads SAAADI. CDR3 in DNA: TGCGCCAGCAGGACGTTATCAGGGGGGGCTTTCTTT. Protein product: CASRTLSGGAFF.

V and J are TRBV7-2 and TRBJ2-6, with D perhaps TRBD1 (7 bases). The CDR3 covers 15 residues. The germline gives CDR1 SGHTA, CDR2 FQGNSA. V lost 5 bases and J lost 2, with 10 bases in between. As DNA, the CDR3 is TGTGCCAGCAGCCCAGGGGGGACTGGGGCCAACGTCCTGACTTTC. Translation gives CASSPGGTGANVLTF.

In its sample, this clone ranks as medium-sized. The V and J genes are TRBV27 and TRBJ1-3; D is unresolved. Trimming cost V 3 bases and J 3 bases, with 6 bases left between them. The germline CDR1 and CDR2 sequences are MNHEY and SMNVEV (reference sequence). The CDR3 is made up of 13 amino acids. Written as DNA, the CDR3 is TGTGCCAGCAGTTTTTCATTTGGAAACACCATATATTTT. It translates to CASSFSFGNTIYF.

This clone is medium-sized. This chain links TRBV25-1 with TRBJ1-4, with 9 bases identical to TRBD1. Germline V gene data show CDR1 as MGHDK and CDR2 as SYGVNS. This CDR3 has 13 amino acids. V shed 4 bases, J shed 8 bases, and the junction held 2 bases outside the gene matches. This CDR3 reads CASSGTGVEKLFF. The CDR3 DNA follows: TGTGCCAGCAGTGGGACAGGGGTAGAAAAACTGTTTTTT.

The chain is built from TRBV19 and TRBJ2-7; TRBD1 is a possible D gene (6 bases). Trimming removed 4 bases from V and 7 bases from J, with 17 bases in between. Germline V lookup: CDR1 LNHDA, CDR2 SQIVND (reference sequence). The CDR3 runs to 14 residues. CDR3 amino acids: CASSSRDKLGEQYF. The CDR3, as DNA: TGTGCCAGTAGTAGCCGGGACAAACTGGGAGAGCAGTACTTC.

The chain is built from TRBV5-1 and TRBJ2-7; tentative D call: TRBD2 (7 bases). CDR3 size: 15 residues. Germline CDR1 and CDR2: SGHRS and YFSETQ. Trimming took 0 bases from V and 6 from J, leaving 16 bases between them. The CDR3 sequence is CASSLVGAGVSEQYF. For the CDR3, the DNA is TGCGCCAGCAGCTTGGTGGGGGCGGGAGTTTCCGAGCAGTACTTC. The full variable domain, rest sourced from reference TRBV5-1 and TRBJ2-7, is KAGVTQTPRYLIKTRGQQVTLSCSPISGHRSVSWYQQTPGQGLQFLFEYFSETQRNKGNFPGRFSGRQFSNSRSEMNVSTLELGDSALYLCASSLVGAGVSEQYFGPGTRLTVT.

The chain recombines TRBV12-5 with TRBJ1-1, with unresolved D. V was trimmed by 0 bases and J by 1 base, leaving 9 bases between them. This CDR3 comprises 15 residues. CDR1 is LGHNT, CDR2 FRNRAP, per germline. CDR3 protein: CASGLVIRANTEAFF. The DNA for the CDR3 is TGTGCTAGTGGTTTGGTAATTAGGGCGAACACTGAAGCTTTCTTT.

The V gene is TRBV10-3, the J gene TRBJ1-2; D may be TRBD1 (5 bases). The CDR3 extends over 13 amino acids. The V and J ends lost 5 bases and 8 bases respectively, with 15 bases between them. Germline-derived CDR1 and CDR2 are ENHRY and SYGVKD. The CDR3 nucleotides are TGTGCCATCAGTCGGGGCACCCGAGGGGGCTACACCTTC. It translates to CAISRGTRGGYTF.